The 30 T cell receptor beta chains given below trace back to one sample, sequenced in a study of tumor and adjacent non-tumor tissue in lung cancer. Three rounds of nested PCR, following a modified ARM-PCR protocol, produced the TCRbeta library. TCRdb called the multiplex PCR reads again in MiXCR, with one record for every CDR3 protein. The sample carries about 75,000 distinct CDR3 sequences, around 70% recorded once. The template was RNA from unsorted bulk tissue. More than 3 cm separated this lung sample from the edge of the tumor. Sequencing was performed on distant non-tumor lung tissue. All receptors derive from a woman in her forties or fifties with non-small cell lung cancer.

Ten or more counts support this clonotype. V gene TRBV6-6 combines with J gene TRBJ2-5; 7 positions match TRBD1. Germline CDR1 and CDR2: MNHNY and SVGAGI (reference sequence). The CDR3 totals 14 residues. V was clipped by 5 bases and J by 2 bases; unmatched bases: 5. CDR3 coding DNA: TGTGCCAGCAGTCCTGGGACAGCTCAAGAGACCCAGTACTTC. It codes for CASSPGTAQETQYF.

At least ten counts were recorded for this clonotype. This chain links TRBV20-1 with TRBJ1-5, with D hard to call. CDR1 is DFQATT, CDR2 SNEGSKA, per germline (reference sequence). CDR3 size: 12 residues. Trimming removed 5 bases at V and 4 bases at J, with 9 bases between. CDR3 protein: CSAGVGNQPQHF. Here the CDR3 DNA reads TGCAGTGCTGGAGTGGGTAATCAGCCCCAGCATTTT.

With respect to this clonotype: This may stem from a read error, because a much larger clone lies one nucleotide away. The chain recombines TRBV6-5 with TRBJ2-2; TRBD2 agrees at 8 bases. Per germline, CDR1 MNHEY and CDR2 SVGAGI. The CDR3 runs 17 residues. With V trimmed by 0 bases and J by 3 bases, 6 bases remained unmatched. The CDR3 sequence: CASSYSTGGDYTGELFF. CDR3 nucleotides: TGTGCCAGCAGTTACTCTACCGGGGGGGATTACACCGGGGAGCTGTTTTTT.

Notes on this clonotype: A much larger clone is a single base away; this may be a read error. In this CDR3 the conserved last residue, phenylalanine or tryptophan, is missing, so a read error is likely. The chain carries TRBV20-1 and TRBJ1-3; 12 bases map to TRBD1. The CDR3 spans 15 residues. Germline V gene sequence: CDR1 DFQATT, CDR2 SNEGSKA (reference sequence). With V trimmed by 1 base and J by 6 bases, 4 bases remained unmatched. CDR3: CSARGLGQGANTIYL. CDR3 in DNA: TGCAGTGCTAGAGGGCTGGGACAGGGGGCAAACACCATATATCTT.

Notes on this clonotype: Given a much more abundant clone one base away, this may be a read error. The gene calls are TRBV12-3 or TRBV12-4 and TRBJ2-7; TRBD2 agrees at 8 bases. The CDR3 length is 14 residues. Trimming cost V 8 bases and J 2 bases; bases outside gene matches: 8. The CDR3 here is CASCSGAGTYEQYF. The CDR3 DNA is TGTGCCAGCTGTAGCGGGGCGGGGACCTACGAGCAGTACTTC.

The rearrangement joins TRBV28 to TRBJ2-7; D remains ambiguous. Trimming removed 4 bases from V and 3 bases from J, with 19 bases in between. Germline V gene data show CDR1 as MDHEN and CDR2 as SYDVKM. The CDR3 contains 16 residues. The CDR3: CASSSRILGWNYEQYF. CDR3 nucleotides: TGTGCCAGCAGTTCTAGAATTTTAGGATGGAACTACGAGCAGTACTTC.

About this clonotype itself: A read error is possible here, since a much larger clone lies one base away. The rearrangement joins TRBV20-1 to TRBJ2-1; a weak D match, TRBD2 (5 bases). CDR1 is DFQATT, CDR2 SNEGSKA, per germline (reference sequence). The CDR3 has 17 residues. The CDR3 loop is CSARDLFEGIDYNGQFF. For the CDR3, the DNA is TGCAGTGCTAGAGATCTCTTTGAGGGCATCGATTACAATGGGCAGTTCTTC.

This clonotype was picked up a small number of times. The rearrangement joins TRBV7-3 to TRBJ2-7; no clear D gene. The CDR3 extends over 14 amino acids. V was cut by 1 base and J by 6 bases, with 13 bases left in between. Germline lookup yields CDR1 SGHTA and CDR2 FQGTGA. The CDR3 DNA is TGTGCCAGCAGCTTAAATGGTGGGCTAGGCGAGCAGTACTTC. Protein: CASSLNGGLGEQYF.

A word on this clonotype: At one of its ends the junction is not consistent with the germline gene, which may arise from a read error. The CDR3: CARSMRTGGASTF. The CDR3 nucleotides are TGTGCCCGCAGCATGAGGACAGGGGGCGCCTCCACCTTC. The genes are TRBV11-2 and TRBJ1-2; 11 bases fit TRBD1. The CDR3 loop spans 13 amino acids. CDR1 and CDR2 from the germline V gene are SGHAT and FQNNGV.

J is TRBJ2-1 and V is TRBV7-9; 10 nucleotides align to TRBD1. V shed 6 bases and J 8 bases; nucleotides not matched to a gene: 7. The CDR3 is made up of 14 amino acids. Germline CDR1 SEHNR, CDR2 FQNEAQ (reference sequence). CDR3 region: CASRGGQGNDEQFF. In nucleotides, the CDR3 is TGTGCCAGCAGGGGGGGACAGGGGAACGATGAGCAGTTCTTC.

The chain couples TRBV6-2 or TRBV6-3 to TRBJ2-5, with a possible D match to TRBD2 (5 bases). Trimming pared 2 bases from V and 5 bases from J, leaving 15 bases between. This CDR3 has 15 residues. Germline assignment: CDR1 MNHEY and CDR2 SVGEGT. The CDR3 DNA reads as TGTGCCAGCAGTTACATCCGGGATTTGCTGGAGACCCAGTACTTC. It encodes CASSYIRDLLETQYF.

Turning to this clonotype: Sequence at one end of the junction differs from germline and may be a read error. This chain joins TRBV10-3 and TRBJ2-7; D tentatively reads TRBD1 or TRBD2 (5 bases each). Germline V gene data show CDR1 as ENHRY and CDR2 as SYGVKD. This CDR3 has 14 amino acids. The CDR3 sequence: CAINGGRETYEQYF. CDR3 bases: TGTGCCATCAATGGCGGCAGGGAGACCTACGAGCAGTATTTC.

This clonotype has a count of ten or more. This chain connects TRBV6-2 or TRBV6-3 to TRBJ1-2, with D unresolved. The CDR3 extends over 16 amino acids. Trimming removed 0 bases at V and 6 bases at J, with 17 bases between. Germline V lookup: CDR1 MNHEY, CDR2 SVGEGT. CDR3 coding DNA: TGTGCCAGCAGTTACTCGGGAAAGCTCGCTTTTAATGGCTACACCTTC. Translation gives CASSYSGKLAFNGYTF.

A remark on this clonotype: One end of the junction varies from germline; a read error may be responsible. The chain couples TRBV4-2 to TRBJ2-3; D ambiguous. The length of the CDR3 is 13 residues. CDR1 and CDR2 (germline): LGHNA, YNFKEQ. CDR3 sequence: CGSSVQSTDTQYF. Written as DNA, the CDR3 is TGTGGCAGCAGCGTGCAGAGCACAGATACGCAGTATTTT.

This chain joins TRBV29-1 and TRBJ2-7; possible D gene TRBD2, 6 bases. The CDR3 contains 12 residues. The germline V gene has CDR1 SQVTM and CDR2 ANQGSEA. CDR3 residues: CRVQGTVYEQYF. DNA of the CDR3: TGCAGAGTCCAAGGGACTGTTTACGAGCAGTACTTC.

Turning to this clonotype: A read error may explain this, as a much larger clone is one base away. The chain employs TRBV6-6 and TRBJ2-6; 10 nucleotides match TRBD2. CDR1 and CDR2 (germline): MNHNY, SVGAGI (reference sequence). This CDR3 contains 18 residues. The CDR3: CVSLPGLAALSGANVLTF. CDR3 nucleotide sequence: TGTGTCAGTTTACCCGGACTAGCGGCACTCTCTGGGGCCAACGTCCTGACTTTC.

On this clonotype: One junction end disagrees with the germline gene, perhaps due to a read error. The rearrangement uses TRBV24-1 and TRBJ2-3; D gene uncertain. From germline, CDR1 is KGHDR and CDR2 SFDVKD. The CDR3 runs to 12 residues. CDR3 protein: CVTDRGTDTQYF. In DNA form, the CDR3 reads TGTGTCACCGATCGGGGCACAGATACGCAGTATTTT.

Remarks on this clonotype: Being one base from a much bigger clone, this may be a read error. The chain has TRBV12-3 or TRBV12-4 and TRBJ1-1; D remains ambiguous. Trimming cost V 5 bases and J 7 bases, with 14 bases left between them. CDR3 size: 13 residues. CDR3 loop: CASSAGSPLEAFF. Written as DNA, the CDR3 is TGTGCCAGCAGTGCCGGCAGCCCACTTGAAGCTTTCTTT.

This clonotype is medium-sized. Written as DNA, the CDR3 is TGTGCCAGCAGCTTATCCTACAATGAGCAGTTCTTC. It specifies CASSLSYNEQFF. This chain links TRBV11-3 with TRBJ2-1; no clear D gene. The CDR3 covers 12 residues. V was trimmed by 2 bases and J by 1 base, leaving 0 bases between them. Germline V gene lookup returns CDR1 SGHNT and CDR2 YENEEA.

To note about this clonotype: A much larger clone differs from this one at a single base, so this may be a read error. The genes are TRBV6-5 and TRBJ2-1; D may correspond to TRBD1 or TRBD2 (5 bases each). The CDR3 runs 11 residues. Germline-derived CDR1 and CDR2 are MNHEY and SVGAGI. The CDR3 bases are TGTGCCGGCAGTGGCCGGGACGTCACGTTCTTC. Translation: CAGSGRDVTFF.

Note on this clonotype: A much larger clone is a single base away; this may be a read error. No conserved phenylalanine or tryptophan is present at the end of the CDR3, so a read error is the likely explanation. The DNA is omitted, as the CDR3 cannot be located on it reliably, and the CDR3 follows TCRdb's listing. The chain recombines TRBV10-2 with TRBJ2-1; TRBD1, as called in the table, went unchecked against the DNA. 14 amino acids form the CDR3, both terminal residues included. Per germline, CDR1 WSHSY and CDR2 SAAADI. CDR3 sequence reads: CASSSSGRGNEHFL.

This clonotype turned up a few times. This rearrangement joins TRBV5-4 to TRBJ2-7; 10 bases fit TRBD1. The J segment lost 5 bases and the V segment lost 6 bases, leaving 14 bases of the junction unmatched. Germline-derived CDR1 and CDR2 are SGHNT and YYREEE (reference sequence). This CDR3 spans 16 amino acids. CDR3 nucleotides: TGTGCCAGCACCTCCCGGGGGGGACAGGGGATAAACGAGCAGTACTTC. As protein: CASTSRGGQGINEQYF.

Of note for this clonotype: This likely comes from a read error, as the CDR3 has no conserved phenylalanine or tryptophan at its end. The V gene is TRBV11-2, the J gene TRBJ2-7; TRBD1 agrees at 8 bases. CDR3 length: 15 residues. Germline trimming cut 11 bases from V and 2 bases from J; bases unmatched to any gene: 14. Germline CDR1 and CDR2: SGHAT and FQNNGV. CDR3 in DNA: TGTGCCTTCAGCTCGGGGACAGGCCAGACCTACGAGCAGTACCTC. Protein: CAFSSGTGQTYEQYL.

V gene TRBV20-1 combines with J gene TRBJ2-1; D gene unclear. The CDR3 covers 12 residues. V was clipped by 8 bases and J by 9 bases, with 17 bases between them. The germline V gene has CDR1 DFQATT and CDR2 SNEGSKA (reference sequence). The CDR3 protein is CSTTLTYSEQFF. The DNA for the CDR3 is TGCAGTACTACGCTTACCTATAGTGAGCAGTTCTTC.

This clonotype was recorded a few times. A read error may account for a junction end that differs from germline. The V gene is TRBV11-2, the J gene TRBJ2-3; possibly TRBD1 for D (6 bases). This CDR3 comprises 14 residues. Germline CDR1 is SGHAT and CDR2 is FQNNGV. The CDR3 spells CSSGLGQFTDTQYF. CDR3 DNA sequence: TGTTCCAGCGGCTTAGGACAGTTCACAGATACGCAGTATTTT.

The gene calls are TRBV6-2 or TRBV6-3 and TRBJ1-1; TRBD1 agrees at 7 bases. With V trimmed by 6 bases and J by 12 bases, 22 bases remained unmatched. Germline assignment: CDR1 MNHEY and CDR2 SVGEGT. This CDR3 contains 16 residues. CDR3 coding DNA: TGTGCCAGCAGATCCGGGACAGAATTCCCGAACACTAAAACTTTCTTT. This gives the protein CASRSGTEFPNTKTFF.

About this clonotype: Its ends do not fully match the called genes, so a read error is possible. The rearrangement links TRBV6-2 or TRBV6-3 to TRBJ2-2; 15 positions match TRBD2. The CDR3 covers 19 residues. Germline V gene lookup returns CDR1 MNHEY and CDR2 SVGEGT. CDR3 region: CASSHSSGTSGRSTGELFF. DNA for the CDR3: TGTGCCAGCAGTCACTCTTCTGGGACTAGCGGGAGGAGCACCGGGGAGCTGTTTTTT.

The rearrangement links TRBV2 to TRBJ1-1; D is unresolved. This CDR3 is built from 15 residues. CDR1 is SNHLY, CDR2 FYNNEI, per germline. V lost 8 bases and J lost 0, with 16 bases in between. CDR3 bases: TGTGCCAGCTTATCTAAGGGAGGGATGAACACTGAAGCTTTCTTT. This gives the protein CASLSKGGMNTEAFF. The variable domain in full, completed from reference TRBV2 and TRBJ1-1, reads EPEVTQTPSHQVTQMGQEVILRCVPISNHLYFYWYRQILGQKVEFLVSFYNNEISEKSEIFDDQFSVERPDGSNFTLKIRSTKLEDSAMYFCASLSKGGMNTEAFFGQGTRLTVV.

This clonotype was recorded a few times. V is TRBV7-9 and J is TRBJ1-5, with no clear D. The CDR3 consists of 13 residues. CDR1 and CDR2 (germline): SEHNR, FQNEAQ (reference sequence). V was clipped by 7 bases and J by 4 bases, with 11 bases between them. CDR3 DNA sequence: TGTGCCAGCAACGAGGGCCCTAATCAGCCCCAGCATTTT. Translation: CASNEGPNQPQHF.

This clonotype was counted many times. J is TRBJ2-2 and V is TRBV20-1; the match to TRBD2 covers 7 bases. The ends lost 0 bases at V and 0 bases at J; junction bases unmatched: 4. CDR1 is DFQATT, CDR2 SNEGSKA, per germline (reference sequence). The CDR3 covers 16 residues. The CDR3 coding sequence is TGCAGTGCTAGAGACCCGGGGAGGGCGAACACCGGGGAGCTGTTTTTT. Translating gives CSARDPGRANTGELFF.